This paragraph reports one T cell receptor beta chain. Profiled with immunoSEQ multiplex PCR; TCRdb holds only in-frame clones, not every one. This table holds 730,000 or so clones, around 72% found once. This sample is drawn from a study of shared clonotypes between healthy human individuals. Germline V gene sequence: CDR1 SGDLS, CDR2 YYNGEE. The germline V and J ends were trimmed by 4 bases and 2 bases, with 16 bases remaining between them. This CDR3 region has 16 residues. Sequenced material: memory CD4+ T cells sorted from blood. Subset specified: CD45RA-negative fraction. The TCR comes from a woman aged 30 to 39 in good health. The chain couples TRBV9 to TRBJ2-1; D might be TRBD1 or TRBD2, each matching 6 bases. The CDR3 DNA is TGTGCCAGCAGCCTAGGGGGGAGGACCGCCTACAATGAGCAGTTCTTC. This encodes CASSLGGRTAYNEQFF.